The clone carrying this TCR beta chain showed up just a few times. Its matching antigen is unknown. Generated by immunoSEQ multiplex PCR, the TCRdb table keeps only in-frame clones and is missing some. The table has more than 200,000 clones, 70% seen once. These data come from a study of cytotoxic CD8 clonotypes in ibrutinib-treated CLL. Study-level background: Among the samples, the mean was roughly 240,000 productive templates and approximately 94,000 productive rearrangements.

General study results and limits: There were differences in sampling times between sustained-remission and progressing patients.

The sequence was collected from a human donor with chronic lymphocytic leukemia. Material: PBMCs, obtained after 12 months of ibrutinib treatment.

CDR3 DNA: TGTGCCTGGGCGGTCGGGTTGACAGATACGCAGTATTTT. As protein: CAWAVGLTDTQYF. The rearrangement links TRBV30 to TRBJ2-3; D remains unclear. This CDR3 contains 13 residues. Germline CDR1 and CDR2: GTSNPN and SVGIG (reference sequence). Trimming left V 5 bases short and J 3 bases short, with 12 bases between.